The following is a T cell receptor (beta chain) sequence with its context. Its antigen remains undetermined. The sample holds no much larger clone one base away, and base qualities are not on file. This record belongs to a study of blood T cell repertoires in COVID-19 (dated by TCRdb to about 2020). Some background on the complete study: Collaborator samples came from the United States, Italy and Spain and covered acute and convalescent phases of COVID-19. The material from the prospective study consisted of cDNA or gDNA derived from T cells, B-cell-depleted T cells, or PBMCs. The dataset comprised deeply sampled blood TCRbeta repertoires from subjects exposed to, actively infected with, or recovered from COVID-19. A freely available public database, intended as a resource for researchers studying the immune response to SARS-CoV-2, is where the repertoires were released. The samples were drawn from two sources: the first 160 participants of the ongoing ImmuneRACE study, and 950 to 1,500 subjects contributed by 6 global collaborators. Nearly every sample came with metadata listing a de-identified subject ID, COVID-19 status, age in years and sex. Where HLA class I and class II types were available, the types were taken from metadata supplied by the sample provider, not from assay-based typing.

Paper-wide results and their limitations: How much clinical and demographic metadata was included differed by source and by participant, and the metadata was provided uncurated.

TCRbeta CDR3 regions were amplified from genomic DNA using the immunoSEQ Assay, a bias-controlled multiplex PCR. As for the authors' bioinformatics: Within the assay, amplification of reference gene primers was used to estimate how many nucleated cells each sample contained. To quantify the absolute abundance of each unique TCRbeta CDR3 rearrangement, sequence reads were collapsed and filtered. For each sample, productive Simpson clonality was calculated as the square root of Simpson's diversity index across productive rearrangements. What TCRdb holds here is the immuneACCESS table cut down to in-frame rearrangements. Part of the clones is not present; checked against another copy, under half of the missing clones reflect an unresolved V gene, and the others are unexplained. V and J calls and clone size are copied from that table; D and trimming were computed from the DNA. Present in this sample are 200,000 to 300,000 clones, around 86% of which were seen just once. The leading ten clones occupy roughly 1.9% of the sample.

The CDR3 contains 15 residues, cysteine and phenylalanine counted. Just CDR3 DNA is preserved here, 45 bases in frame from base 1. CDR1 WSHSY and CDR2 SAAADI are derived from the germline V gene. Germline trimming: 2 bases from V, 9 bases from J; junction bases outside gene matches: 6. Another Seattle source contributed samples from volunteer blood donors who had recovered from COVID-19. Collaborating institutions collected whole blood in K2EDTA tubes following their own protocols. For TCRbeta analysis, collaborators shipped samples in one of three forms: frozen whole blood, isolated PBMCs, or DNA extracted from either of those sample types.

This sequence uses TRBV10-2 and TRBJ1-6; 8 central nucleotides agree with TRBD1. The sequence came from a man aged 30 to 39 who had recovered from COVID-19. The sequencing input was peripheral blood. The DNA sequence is TGCGCCAGCAGTGAGAGGACAGGGAGGACTTCACCCCTCCACTTT. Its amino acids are CASSERTGRTSPLHF.